Shown below are 9 T cell receptor beta chains from a single sample sequenced in a study of T cell changes during pregnancy in multiple sclerosis. This table comes from immunoSEQ multiplex PCR, and its TCRdb copy is limited to in-frame clones, with some not included. Of about 60,000 clones in the sample, 91% were seen once. Source: CD4+ T cells from peripheral blood mononuclear cells, taken in the first trimester of pregnancy. The receptors here all came from a female donor with multiple sclerosis, enrolled in a pregnancy study.

This clone was seen a single time. This chain uses TRBV25-1 with TRBJ1-5; a weak D match, TRBD1 (5 bases). With 3 bases removed from V and 7 bases from J, the gap between germline ends came to 13 bases. Germline CDR1 reads MGHDK; CDR2 reads SYGVNS. The CDR3 extends over 14 amino acids. The CDR3 reads CASSDGGSRQPQHF. CDR3 sequence (DNA): TGTGCCAGCAGTGACGGGGGGTCAAGGCAGCCCCAGCATTTT.

The chain employs TRBV18 and TRBJ1-5; 7 bases line up with TRBD1. Trimming removed 3 bases from V and 6 bases from J; junction bases left unmatched: 5. This CDR3 has 14 amino acids. CDR1 and CDR2 (germline): KGHSH, LQKENI. CDR3 coding DNA: TGTGCCAGCTCACCGACAGGGTTTGGTCAGCCCCAGCATTTT. It codes for CASSPTGFGQPQHF.

With respect to this clone: At one of its ends the junction is not consistent with the germline gene, which may arise from a read error. The chain combines TRBV7-7 with TRBJ1-4, with D possibly matching TRBD1 (5 bases). The CDR3 covers 14 residues. The V gene's germline CDR1 is SSHAT and CDR2 FNYEAQ (reference sequence). Here the CDR3 reads CASSLGFGGEKLFF. The CDR3 DNA follows: TGTGCTAGCAGCTTAGGATTCGGGGGTGAAAAACTGTTTTTT.

The V gene is TRBV5-4, the J gene TRBJ1-1, with a tentative D call TRBD1 (6 bases). V lost 2 bases, J lost 2 bases, and 10 bases lay in between. This CDR3 has 14 residues. Per the germline V gene, CDR1 is SGHNT and CDR2 is YYREEE (reference sequence). CDR3 sequence reads: CASSFRTENTEAFF. CDR3 in DNA: TGTGCCAGCAGCTTCCGGACAGAAAACACTGAAGCTTTCTTT.

The chain recombines TRBV11-1 with TRBJ1-6, with D unclear. The CDR3 extends over 16 amino acids. Trimming removed 4 bases at V and 2 bases at J, with 12 bases between. Germline values: CDR1 SGHAT, CDR2 FQDESV (reference sequence). DNA for the CDR3: TGTGCCAGCAGCTCTACCTTGCTCCCCTATAATTCACCCCTCCACTTT. As protein: CASSSTLLPYNSPLHF. Full variable domain (missing parts from reference TRBV11-1 and TRBJ1-6): EAEVAQSPRYKITEKSQAVAFWCDPISGHATLYWYRQILGQGPELLVQFQDESVVDDSQLPKDRFSAERLKGVDSTLKIQPAELGDSAMYLCASSSTLLPYNSPLHFGNGTRLTVT.

This chain joins TRBV7-3 and TRBJ2-5, with 8 positions matching TRBD2. This CDR3 has 12 residues. V lost 5 bases to trimming and J lost 9 bases; unmatched junction nucleotides: 5. Germline V gene data show CDR1 as SGHTA and CDR2 as FQGTGA. CDR3 amino acids: CASSRREGAQYF. The CDR3 bases are TGTGCCAGCAGCCGACGGGAGGGGGCCCAGTACTTC.

V usage is TRBV2 and J usage is TRBJ2-6; tentative D call: TRBD1 (7 bases). This CDR3 region has 16 residues. The V end lost 4 bases, the J end lost 2 bases, and 12 bases lay between the germline ends. Germline V gives CDR1 SNHLY, CDR2 FYNNEI. The CDR3 sequence: CASSVSRGAGANVLTF. CDR3 nucleotides: TGTGCCAGCAGTGTCTCCAGGGGGGCTGGGGCCAACGTCCTGACTTTC.

This sequence joins TRBV5-1 and TRBJ2-7, with 14 bases lining up with TRBD2. Germline V gene lookup returns CDR1 SGHRS and CDR2 YFSETQ. V dropped 4 bases and J dropped 2; count of bases not matched to a gene: 8. The CDR3 runs 17 residues. This CDR3 reads CASSIGLAGGPPYEQYF. The CDR3 region has the DNA TGCGCCAGCAGCATTGGACTAGCGGGGGGCCCGCCCTACGAGCAGTACTTC.

CDR3 region: CAWSEAAGYTF. Written as DNA, the CDR3 is TGTGCCTGGAGTGAGGCGGCTGGCTACACCTTC. V is TRBV30 and J is TRBJ1-2; D unresolved. This CDR3 comprises 11 residues. The V end lost 1 base, the J end lost 7 bases, and 7 bases lay between the germline ends. The V gene's germline CDR1 is GTSNPN and CDR2 SVGIG (reference sequence). Filled out from reference TRBV30 and TRBJ1-2, the complete variable domain reads SQTIHQWPATLVQPVGSPLSLECTVEGTSNPNLYWYRQAAGRGLQLLFYSVGIGQISSEVPQNLSASRPQDRQFILSSKKLLLSDSGFYLCAWSEAAGYTFGSGTRLTVV.